The TCR beta chain described here comes from a study of cytomegalovirus exposure and HLA in healthy donors. Germline-derived CDR1 and CDR2 are SGHAT and FQDESV (reference sequence). V dropped 5 bases and J dropped 2 bases, with 14 bases sitting between them. The CDR3 runs to 15 residues. The PCR was carried out with 60 Vbeta primers and 13 Jbeta primers. TCRdb keeps only in-frame clones here, not all; method: immunoSEQ multiplex PCR. The profile shows some 200,000 clones, approximately 80% of them singletons. The specimen sequenced was PBMCs. The chain uses TRBV11-1 and TRBJ2-3; tentatively, D is TRBD2 (6 bases). This receptor was identified in a boy aged 2 to 10 in good health and CMV-seronegative. The CDR3 nucleotides read TGTGCCAGCAGCCGGGACTCCTATTACACAGATACGCAGTATTTT. Its translation is CASSRDSYYTDTQYF.